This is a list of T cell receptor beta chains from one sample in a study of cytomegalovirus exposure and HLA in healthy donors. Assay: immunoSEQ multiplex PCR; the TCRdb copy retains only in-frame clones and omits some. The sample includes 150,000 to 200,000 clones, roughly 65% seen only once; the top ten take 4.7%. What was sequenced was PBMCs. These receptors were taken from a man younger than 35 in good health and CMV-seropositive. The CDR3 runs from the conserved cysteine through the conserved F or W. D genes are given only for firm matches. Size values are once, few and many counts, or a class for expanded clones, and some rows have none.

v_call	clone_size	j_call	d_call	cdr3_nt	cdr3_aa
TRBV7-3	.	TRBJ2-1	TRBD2	TGTGCCAGCAGCTCGTCAGCGGGGAACAATGAGCAGTTCTTC	CASSSSAGNNEQFF
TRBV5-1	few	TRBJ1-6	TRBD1	TGCGCCAGCAGCGCCCCAGCACAGGGGGGTGGTAATTCACCCCTCCACTTT	CASSAPAQGGGNSPLHF
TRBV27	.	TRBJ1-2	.	TGTGCCAGCAGTACACAGGCACAGCCGAGAAAGAATGGCTACACCTTC	CASSTQAQPRKNGYTF
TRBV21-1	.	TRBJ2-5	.	TGTGCCAGCAGCAAAGGAGCCGGCGGGGACCAAGAGACCCAGTACTTC	CASSKGAGGDQETQYF
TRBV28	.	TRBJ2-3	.	TGTGCCAGCGCGGGGACAGTCGAGGGGGATACGCAGTATTTT	CASAGTVEGDTQYF
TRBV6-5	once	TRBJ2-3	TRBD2	TGTGCCAGCAGTTATTCGGGGGGGACGGCAGATACGCAGTATTTT	CASSYSGGTADTQYF
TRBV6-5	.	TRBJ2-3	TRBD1	TGTGCCAGCAGTTACCAGGGGGTCGGGGGCACAGATACGCAGTATTTT	CASSYQGVGGTDTQYF
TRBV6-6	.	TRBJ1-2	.	TGTGCCAGCAGTTACGGGCAGGATGCTAACTATGGCTACACCTTC	CASSYGQDANYGYTF
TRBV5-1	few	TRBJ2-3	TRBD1	TGCGCCAGCAGCAAACAGGGGGCCCAAAGCACAGATACGCAGTATTTT	CASSKQGAQSTDTQYF
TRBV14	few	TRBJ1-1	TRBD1	TGTGCCAGCAGTCCGAGGCGGTCAGGGGGAAGTACTGAAGCTTTCTTT	CASSPRRSGGSTEAFF
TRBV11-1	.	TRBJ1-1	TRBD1	TGTGCCAGCAGCTTTGACAGGGGAGCTTTCTTT	CASSFDRGAFF
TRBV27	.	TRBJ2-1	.	TGTGCCAGCAGTTCCCTCCCGGGGGACTCCTACAATGAGCAGTTCTTC	CASSSLPGDSYNEQFF
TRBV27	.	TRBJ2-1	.	TGTGCCAGCAGTTTGGGAGGCTCCTACAATGAGCAGTTCTTC	CASSLGGSYNEQFF
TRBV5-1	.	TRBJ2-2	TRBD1	TGCGCCAGCGGGACAGGACAGGGGACGGACACCGGGGAGCTGTTTTTT	CASGTGQGTDTGELFF
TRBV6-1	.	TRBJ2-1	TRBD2	TGTGCCAGCAGTGGGGAGCGGGGGGGCCGATATGATGAGCAGTTCTTC	CASSGERGGRYDEQFF
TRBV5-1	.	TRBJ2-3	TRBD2	TGCGCCAGCAGCTTTCTCCCGGGGCGGGAGGGAGATACGCAGTATTTT	CASSFLPGREGDTQYF
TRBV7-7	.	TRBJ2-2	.	TGTGCTAGCAGCTTAACAGACGGTAACACCGGGGAGCTGTTTTTT	CASSLTDGNTGELFF
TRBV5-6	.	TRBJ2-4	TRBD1	TGTGCCAGCAGCTATAGAACAGGGGCGCCCATAAACATTCAGTACTTC	CASSYRTGAPINIQYF
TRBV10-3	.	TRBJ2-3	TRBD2	TGTGCCATCAGTGATCTAGCGGGAGGCTTGTCTAGCACAGATACGCAGTATTTT	CAISDLAGGLSSTDTQYF
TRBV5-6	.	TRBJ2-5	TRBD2	TGTGCCAGCAGCTTGGGGTCTAGCGGGCAAGAGACCCAGTACTTC	CASSLGSSGQETQYF
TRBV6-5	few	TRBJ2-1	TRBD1	TGTGCCAGCAGTAACACAGGGGGCTACAATGAGCAGTTCTTC	CASSNTGGYNEQFF
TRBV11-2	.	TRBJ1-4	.	TGTGCCAGCAGCTTAGATCGGTTGGATGAAAAACTGTTTTTT	CASSLDRLDEKLFF
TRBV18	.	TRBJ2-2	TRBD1	TGTGCCAGCTCACCGGGACAGGGTAACGGGGAGCTGTTTTTT	CASSPGQGNGELFF